This passage covers 28 T cell receptor beta chains from one sample sequenced in a study of blood T cells in healthy people across ages. The authors ran a second PCR of 7 to 11 cycles using a sample-barcoded 5' primer and a J-beta primer mix. TCRdb fed the 5' RACE reads into MiXCR, producing one record per CDR3 protein. The table lists approximately 2,000,000 distinct CDR3 sequences, 39% of them singletons. The sequencing input was blood. The receptors were sampled from a human donor in good health.

This chain connects TRBV7-2 to TRBJ1-2; D uncertain. V was trimmed by 2 bases and J by 0 bases, leaving 10 bases between them. Germline CDR1 and CDR2: SGHTA and FQGNSA. This CDR3 is 15 amino acids long. This CDR3 reads CASSLMGTPNYGYTF. The CDR3 DNA sequence: TGTGCCAGCAGCTTAATGGGAACCCCTAACTATGGCTACACCTTC.

V and J are TRBV30 and TRBJ2-5; 10 bases are shared with TRBD1. There are 18 residues in the CDR3. Germline values: CDR1 GTSNPN, CDR2 SVGIG (reference sequence). The junction had 14 bases not matched to a gene; V was cut back by 2 bases and J by 2 bases. CDR3 sequence reads: CAWSPDQGTGVFQETQYF. As DNA, the CDR3 is TGTGCCTGGAGTCCCGACCAAGGGACAGGGGTTTTTCAAGAGACCCAGTACTTC.

The V call is TRBV15, the J call TRBJ1-1; no reliable D call. Germline CDR1 reads LNHNV; CDR2 reads YYDKDF (reference sequence). Deletions cut 3 bases from V and 6 bases from J, with 11 bases between. The CDR3 covers 13 residues. CDR3 residues: CATSSPQTPEAFF. CDR3 DNA sequence: TGTGCCACCAGCAGCCCACAGACACCTGAAGCTTTCTTT.

The chain joins TRBV7-6 to TRBJ1-1; D call uncertain. Trimming left V 1 base short and J 0 bases short, with 12 bases between. Per germline, CDR1 SGHVS and CDR2 FNYEAQ. CDR3 length equals 16 residues. CDR3: CASSLVGVRMNTEAFF. As DNA, the CDR3 is TGTGCCAGCAGCTTAGTCGGGGTTAGGATGAACACTGAAGCTTTCTTT.

The chain is built from TRBV15 and TRBJ2-5, with D possibly TRBD1 on 5 matching bases. V was cut by 5 bases and J by 0 bases, with 13 bases left in between. CDR1 is LNHNV, CDR2 YYDKDF, per germline (reference sequence). The CDR3 is 15 amino acids. The CDR3 DNA is TGTGCCACCAGCGTACGCTCAGGGTACCAAGAGACCCAGTACTTC. It encodes CATSVRSGYQETQYF.

This chain uses TRBV29-1 with TRBJ2-1; TRBD1 matches 7 bases. The CDR3 runs to 14 residues. The V gene's germline CDR1 is SQVTM and CDR2 ANQGSEA. The V gene end was trimmed by 7 bases and the J gene end by 6 bases; junction bases not matched to a gene: 12. This CDR3 reads CSGTDRATFNEQFF. The DNA for the CDR3 is TGCAGCGGCACAGACAGGGCTACATTCAATGAGCAGTTCTTC.

This clonotype came up a few times. V gene TRBV10-3 combines with J gene TRBJ2-3; perhaps D is TRBD1 or TRBD2 (6 bases each). Deletions cut 10 bases from V and 1 base from J, with 15 bases between. Germline loops: CDR1 ENHRY, CDR2 SYGVKD. This CDR3 has 14 amino acids. CDR3 nucleotides: TGTGCCACCGGCGAGGGGGAGGGCACAGATACGCAGTATTTT. It is translated as CATGEGEGTDTQYF.

The chain uses TRBV6-6 and TRBJ1-5; D is ambiguous. The germline gives CDR1 MNHNY, CDR2 SVGAGI (reference sequence). The CDR3 has 11 amino acids. The V gene lost 5 bases and the J gene lost 11 bases, with 10 bases spanning the gap. CDR3 bases: TGTGCCAGCAGTACACCTGAAGCCCAGCATTTT. Its translation: CASSTPEAQHF.

This clonotype was found a few times. J is TRBJ2-5 and V is TRBV5-1; unclear D gene. Germline V gene sequence: CDR1 SGHRS, CDR2 YFSETQ. The CDR3 has 15 amino acids. Trimming took 2 bases from V and 2 from J, leaving 13 bases between them. CDR3 in amino acids: CASSFRSNRQETQYF. DNA of the CDR3: TGCGCCAGCAGCTTCCGGTCGAACAGACAAGAGACCCAGTACTTC.

This rearrangement joins TRBV4-2 to TRBJ1-2, with TRBD1 matching 7 bases. The CDR3 has 19 amino acids. The germline V gene has CDR1 LGHNA and CDR2 YNFKEQ. Trimming cost V 0 bases and J 3 bases; bases outside gene matches: 16. The CDR3 DNA is TGTGCCAGCAGCCAAGATCGAGGACAGGCCGAAGCCAATTACTATGGCTACACCTTC. As protein: CASSQDRGQAEANYYGYTF.

The V gene is TRBV4-1, the J gene TRBJ2-4; a weak D match, TRBD1 (6 bases). V gave up 0 bases and J gave up 0 bases, with 15 bases separating them. Per germline, CDR1 MGHRA and CDR2 YSYEKL. This CDR3 is 18 amino acids long. The CDR3 reads CASSQEEGRGRAKNIQYF. The CDR3 coding sequence is TGCGCCAGCAGCCAAGAAGAGGGCAGGGGCAGAGCCAAAAACATTCAGTACTTC.

The chain has TRBV28 and TRBJ2-7, with D possibly TRBD1 on 6 matching bases. Trimming took off 5 bases at V and 0 bases at J, with 14 bases between the two ends. The CDR3 has 15 amino acids. The V gene's germline CDR1 is MDHEN and CDR2 SYDVKM. The CDR3 spells CASSMTGSGSYEQYF. CDR3 nucleotides: TGTGCCAGCAGTATGACAGGCTCGGGCTCCTACGAGCAGTACTTC.

The chain combines TRBV6-1 with TRBJ2-5; D not resolved. The CDR3 covers 13 residues. Germline-derived CDR1 and CDR2 are MNHNS and SASEGT. Trimming took off 7 bases at V and 3 bases at J, with 12 bases between the two ends. Here the CDR3 DNA reads TGTGCCAGCACCCACCCAGGAAAAGAGACCCAGTACTTC. It is translated as CASTHPGKETQYF.

As regards this clonotype: The junction departs from germline at one end; a sequencing error may be responsible. The rearrangement links TRBV12-3 or TRBV12-4 to TRBJ1-5; 9 bases line up with TRBD1. The CDR3 is 15 amino acids. The CDR3 coding sequence is TGTGCCGGCAGGGAGGGACAGGGAGGCAATCAGCCCCAGCATTTT. Encoded protein: CAGREGQGGNQPQHF.

In DNA form, the CDR3 reads TGTGCCAGCAGCCACGGGACACAGTATAGCAATCAGCCCCAGCATTTT. This encodes CASSHGTQYSNQPQHF. The V call is TRBV7-2, the J call TRBJ1-5, with D possibly being TRBD1 (6 bases). Trimming took 5 bases from V and 0 from J, leaving 14 bases between them. Germline V gene lookup returns CDR1 SGHTA and CDR2 FQGNSA. The CDR3 runs to 16 residues.

This sequence joins TRBV7-9 and TRBJ2-1; 10 nucleotides match TRBD2. This CDR3 is 16 amino acids long. Germline-derived CDR1 and CDR2 are SEHNR and FQNEAQ (reference sequence). V was pared by 5 bases and J by 9 bases, with 13 bases of the junction left unmatched. The CDR3: CASSPGIGLAGVEQFF. CDR3 nucleotide sequence: TGTGCCAGCAGCCCAGGGATAGGGCTAGCGGGGGTTGAGCAGTTCTTC.

The gene calls are TRBV6-5 and TRBJ2-7; D is ambiguous. This CDR3 has 14 amino acids. Germline V lookup: CDR1 MNHEY, CDR2 SVGAGI. The germline V and J ends were trimmed by 0 bases and 3 bases, with 9 bases remaining between them. In DNA, the CDR3 is TGTGCCAGCAGTTACTCGAATATCGGCTACGAGCAGTACTTC. It specifies CASSYSNIGYEQYF.

The sample holds a few counts of this clonotype. The chain carries TRBV11-2 and TRBJ2-7, with a weak D call TRBD2 (5 bases). Trimming removed 1 base from V and 6 bases from J, with 13 bases in between. The CDR3 has 14 amino acids. Germline V gene lookup returns CDR1 SGHAT and CDR2 FQNNGV. The CDR3: CASSLVQSRGEQYF. The CDR3 DNA follows: TGTGCCAGCAGCTTAGTCCAGTCTCGGGGCGAGCAGTACTTC.

Remarks on this clonotype: An end of the junction does not agree with germline; a read error may underlie this. The chain has TRBV4-1 and TRBJ2-7; D perhaps matches TRBD2 (6 bases). CDR3 length: 17 residues. CDR1 is MGHRA and CDR2 is YSYEKL in the germline V gene. The CDR3 loop reads CASSQDRVGGVSYGQYF. CDR3 bases: TGCGCCAGCAGCCAAGATCGAGTGGGCGGGGTCTCCTACGGGCAGTACTTC.

Points on this clonotype: A junction end diverges from the germline sequence, so it may reflect a read error. The genes are TRBV7-9 and TRBJ1-1; D gene unclear. Germline assignment: CDR1 SEHNR and CDR2 FQNEAQ (reference sequence). The CDR3 is 16 amino acids. CDR3 in amino acids: CAGSLVVRIRNTEAFF. The CDR3 DNA reads TGTGCCGGCAGCTTAGTCGTACGAATACGGAACACTGAAGCTTTCTTT.

This chain uses TRBV12-3 or TRBV12-4 with TRBJ1-2, with 7 bases that match TRBD1. The CDR3 loop spans 16 amino acids. V shed 3 bases, J shed 4 bases, and the junction held 11 bases outside the gene matches. DNA of the CDR3: TGTGCCAGCAGTTTTCGACAGGGCTTACACGTCTATGGCTACACCTTC. Protein: CASSFRQGLHVYGYTF.

The chain uses TRBV4-3 and TRBJ1-2; D remains ambiguous. This CDR3 has 15 residues. Per germline, CDR1 LGHNA and CDR2 YSLEER. Trimming pared 0 bases from V and 4 bases from J, leaving 12 bases between. In DNA, the CDR3 is TGCGCCAGCAGCCAAGATCTGATGGCGGGCTATGGCTACACCTTC. The encoded protein is CASSQDLMAGYGYTF.

The chain employs TRBV28 and TRBJ2-1, with D perhaps matching TRBD1 (5 bases). Trimming stripped 7 bases from V and 8 bases from J, with 18 bases between. Per the germline V gene, CDR1 is MDHEN and CDR2 is SYDVKM. The CDR3 totals 14 residues. The CDR3 bases are TGTGCCAGCACGCTGCGGACACGCCGGGATGAGCAGTTCTTC. This encodes CASTLRTRRDEQFF.

This clonotype is a singleton in its sample. V gene TRBV30 combines with J gene TRBJ1-2; 8 nucleotides match TRBD1. The CDR3 covers 14 residues. With V trimmed by 3 bases and J by 3 bases, 6 bases remained unmatched. In germline, CDR1 is GTSNPN, CDR2 SVGIG (reference sequence). The CDR3 coding sequence is TGTGCCTGGAGGGCGACAGGGGCTTACTATGGCTACACCTTC. Its translation is CAWRATGAYYGYTF.

The V call is TRBV4-3, the J call TRBJ1-5; a weak D match, TRBD1 (5 bases). The CDR3 covers 14 residues. V shed 0 bases and J shed 6 bases, with 9 bases lying between them. Germline CDR1 reads LGHNA; CDR2 reads YSLEER. The CDR3 protein is CASSQDNGGQPQHF. CDR3 DNA sequence: TGCGCCAGCAGCCAAGATAATGGGGGTCAGCCCCAGCATTTT.

This clonotype occurred a few times. The rearrangement joins TRBV3-1 to TRBJ1-4; possible D gene TRBD1, 5 bases. V was clipped by 10 bases and J by 7 bases, with 10 bases between them. The length of the CDR3 is 11 residues. Germline V gene data show CDR1 as LGHDT and CDR2 as YNNKEL (reference sequence). DNA for the CDR3: TGTGCCACCCGACAGACTGAAAAACTGTTTTTT. Amino acids: CATRQTEKLFF.

Comment on this clonotype: Being one base from a much bigger clone, this may be a read error. The CDR3 nucleotides are TGCAGTGCTAGACCTTCTGAGAAGGCACCCCTCCACTTT. Translation: CSARPSEKAPLHF. The chain is built from TRBV20-1 and TRBJ1-6; D gene uncertain. Germline V gene lookup returns CDR1 DFQATT and CDR2 SNEGSKA (reference sequence). There are 13 residues in the CDR3. Trimming pared 2 bases from V and 11 bases from J, leaving 13 bases between.

The chain recombines TRBV19 with TRBJ2-1; TRBD1 agrees at 7 bases. Germline values: CDR1 LNHDA, CDR2 SQIVND (reference sequence). V trimming: 7 bases; J trimming: 7 bases; junction bases outside the gene matches: 10. The CDR3 extends over 14 amino acids. CDR3 bases: TGTGCCAGTATAGGGGCAGGGGGTGTGAATGAGCAGTTCTTC. It codes for CASIGAGGVNEQFF.